The clone carrying this T cell receptor beta chain has just one count. For the library, individual cDNA molecules each received unique molecular identifiers. Via MiXCR, TCRdb re-called the RACE reads, giving one row per CDR3 protein. The table has about 160,000 distinct CDR3 sequences, around a quarter seen once. This sample is part of a study of human T cells and chemical hapten exposure. Turning to the study itself: Patch tests of 0.01% DPC on the upper back were read at 6 days.

The junction had 9 bases not matched to a gene; V was cut back by 2 bases and J by 9 bases. Germline V gene sequence: CDR1 MNHEY, CDR2 SVGEGT. The CDR3 is 15 amino acids. Time point denoted: patch test 3, about 24 weeks after DPC sensitization. The sample's treatment: therapeutic diphenylcyclopropenone sensitization with weekly scalp DPC. Someone pulled total RNA out of unfractionated whole blood. The clonotype was recovered from a woman aged 18-29 years with alopecia areata. Some clones in this sample may be carry-over from other donors' samples. The chain recombines TRBV6-2 or TRBV6-3 with TRBJ2-1; 8 positions match TRBD2. The material was whole blood, obtained in connection with sensitization to the hapten diphenylcyclopropenone (DPC). In DNA, the CDR3 is TGTGCCAGCAGTTACGTCTCGGGGGGGCAGGGTGAGCAGTTCTTC. The encoded protein is CASSYVSGGQGEQFF.